This TCR beta chain came from a study of T-cell memory formation after mild COVID-19. Study-wide context: TCR clusters showed largely donor specificity.

Trimming shortened V by 0 bases and J by 2 bases, and 9 bases separated the two germline ends. Germline CDR1 reads LGHNA; CDR2 reads YNFKEQ. This CDR3 is 15 amino acids long. In its sample, this clonotype was seen many times. TCRdb recomputed calls from the 5' RACE reads with MiXCR, one row per CDR3 protein. The sample shows about 350,000 distinct CDR3 sequences, roughly 13% of them seen only once. The rearrangement links TRBV4-2 to TRBJ2-3; D is perhaps TRBD2 (6 bases). Sequenced sample: PBMCs or a T cell subset sorted from them (not recorded which). This TCR was sampled from a man between 18 and 35 years old who had mild COVID-19 (a few samples of this study predate the infection). Cell type and time point are not known. The chain's CDR3 is CASSQERGLTDTQYF. CDR3 coding DNA: TGTGCCAGCAGCCAAGAGCGGGGCCTCACAGATACGCAGTATTTT.